This TCR beta chain was recovered during a study of blood T cell repertoires in COVID-19 (dated by TCRdb to about 2020). Regarding the research as a whole: The collaborator samples originated in the United States, Italy and Spain and spanned the acute and convalescent phases of COVID-19. HLA class I and class II types, where available, came from metadata supplied by the sample provider rather than from assay-based typing. Nearly every sample came with metadata listing a de-identified subject ID, COVID-19 status, age in years and sex. A freely available public database, intended as a resource for researchers studying the immune response to SARS-CoV-2, is where the repertoires were released. The dataset comprised deeply sampled blood TCRbeta repertoires from subjects exposed to, actively infected with, or recovered from COVID-19. Samples came from the ongoing ImmuneRACE study (first 160 participants) plus 1,254 subjects from 6 global collaborators. The prospective study material was composed of cDNA or gDNA derived from T cells, B-cell-depleted T cells, or PBMCs. Summary of the overall study and its limitations: The quantity of clinical and demographic metadata differed by source and by participant and was supplied without curation.

The immunoSEQ Assay, a bias-controlled multiplex PCR, was used to amplify TCRbeta CDR3 regions from genomic DNA. As for how the authors treated the data: Nucleated cell counts per sample were estimated from amplification of reference gene primers within the assay. To quantify the absolute abundance of each unique TCRbeta CDR3 rearrangement, sequence reads were collapsed and filtered. For each sample, productive Simpson clonality was calculated as the square root of Simpson's diversity index over productive rearrangements. TCRdb re-hosts the immuneACCESS table, in-frame sequences only. Its copies lack some clones; in the studies checked, an unresolved V gene accounts for under half of them, and the cause for the rest is not known. V, J and clone size reflect that table, while D and trimming were determined from the DNA. Counted in this sample were more than 300,000 clones; around 83% of them appeared once. Approximately 5% of the sample goes to the ten largest clones.

From its cysteine to its phenylalanine, the CDR3 spans 12 amino acids. Just CDR3 DNA is preserved here, 36 bases in frame from base 1. Trimming takes 5 bases off V and 8 bases off J; junction bases not matched to a gene: 4. Taken from the germline V gene, the CDR1 and CDR2 loops are SNHLY and FYNNEI. On this clone: Its antigen is currently not known. Base qualities are not at hand, and no much larger clone is one base apart.

In the prospective study, participants were roughly 18 to 100 years old, resided in 25 or so geographic areas of the United States, and were enrolled through a virtual design. In the prospective study, cohorts were assigned on the basis of participant-reported clinical history obtained from a screening survey and a study questionnaire. Recovered participants in ImmuneRACE Cohort 3 were defined by two consecutive negative NP/OP PCR tests, clearance by a healthcare professional, or resolution of symptoms. In the prospective study, whole blood, serum and a nasopharyngeal or oropharyngeal swab were collected from each participant by mobile phlebotomists. Participants in the prospective study had the option to provide additional blood draws and questionnaires over a 2-month period. Before DNA extraction, prospective study blood samples were shipped either frozen or at room temperature.

Recombination linked TRBV2 to TRBJ1-1; the junction holds 8 bases that match TRBD1. This clonotype was sampled from a woman in her fifties or sixties who had recovered from COVID-19. Sequenced: PBMCs or T cells enriched from blood (not recorded which). The CDR3 protein is CASSPGGAEAFF. The DNA sequence follows: TGTGCCAGCAGTCCAGGGGGCGCCGAAGCTTTCTTT.